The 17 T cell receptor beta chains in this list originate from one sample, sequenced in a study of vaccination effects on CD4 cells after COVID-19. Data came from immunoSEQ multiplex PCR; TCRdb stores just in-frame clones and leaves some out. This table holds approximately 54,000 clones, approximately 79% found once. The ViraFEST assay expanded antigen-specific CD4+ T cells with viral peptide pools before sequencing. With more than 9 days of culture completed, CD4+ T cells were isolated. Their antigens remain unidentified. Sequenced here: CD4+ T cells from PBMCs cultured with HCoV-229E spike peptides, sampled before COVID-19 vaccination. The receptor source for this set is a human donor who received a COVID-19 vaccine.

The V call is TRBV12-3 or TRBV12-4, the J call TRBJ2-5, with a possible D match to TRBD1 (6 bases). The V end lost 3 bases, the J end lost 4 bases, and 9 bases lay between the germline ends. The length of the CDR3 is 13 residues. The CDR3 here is CASSFARGETQYF. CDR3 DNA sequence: TGTGCCAGCAGTTTCGCCAGGGGAGAGACCCAGTACTTC.

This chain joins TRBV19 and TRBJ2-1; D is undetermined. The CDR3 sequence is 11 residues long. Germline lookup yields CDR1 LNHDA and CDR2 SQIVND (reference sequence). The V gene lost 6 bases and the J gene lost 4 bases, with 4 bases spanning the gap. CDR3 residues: CASRVYNEQFF. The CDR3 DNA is TGTGCCAGTAGGGTATACAATGAGCAGTTCTTC.

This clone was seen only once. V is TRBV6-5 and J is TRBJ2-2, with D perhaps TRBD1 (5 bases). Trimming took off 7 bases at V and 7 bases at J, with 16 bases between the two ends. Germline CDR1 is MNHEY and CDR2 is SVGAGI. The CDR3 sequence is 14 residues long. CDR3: CASTPDRRGGELFF. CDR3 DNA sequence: TGTGCCAGCACCCCAGACAGACGCGGCGGGGAGCTGTTTTTT.

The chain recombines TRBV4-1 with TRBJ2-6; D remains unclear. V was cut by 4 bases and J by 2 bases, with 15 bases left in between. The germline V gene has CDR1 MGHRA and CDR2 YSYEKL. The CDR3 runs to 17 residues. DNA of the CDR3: TGCGCCAGCAGCCTCACCCCGAGAGTGGCTGGGGCCAACGTCCTGACTTTC. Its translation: CASSLTPRVAGANVLTF.

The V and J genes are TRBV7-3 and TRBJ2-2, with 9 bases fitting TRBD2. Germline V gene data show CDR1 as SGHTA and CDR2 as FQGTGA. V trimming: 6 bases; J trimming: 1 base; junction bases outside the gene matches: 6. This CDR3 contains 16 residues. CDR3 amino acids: CASRRGLAENTGELFF. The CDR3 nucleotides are TGTGCCAGCAGACGGGGACTAGCAGAGAACACCGGGGAGCTGTTTTTT.

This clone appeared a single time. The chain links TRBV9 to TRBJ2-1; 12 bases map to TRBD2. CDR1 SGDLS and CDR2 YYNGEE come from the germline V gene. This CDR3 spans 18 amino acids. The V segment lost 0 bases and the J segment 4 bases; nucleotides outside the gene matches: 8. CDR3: CASSVEASGGALYNEQFF. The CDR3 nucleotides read TGTGCCAGCAGCGTAGAGGCTAGCGGGGGGGCCCTATACAATGAGCAGTTCTTC.

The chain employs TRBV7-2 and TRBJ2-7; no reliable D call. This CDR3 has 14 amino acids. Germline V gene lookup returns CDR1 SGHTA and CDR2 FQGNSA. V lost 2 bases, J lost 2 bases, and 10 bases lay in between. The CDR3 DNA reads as TGTGCCAGCAGCTTATCCGCAGGACCCTACGAGCAGTACGTC. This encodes CASSLSAGPYEQYV.

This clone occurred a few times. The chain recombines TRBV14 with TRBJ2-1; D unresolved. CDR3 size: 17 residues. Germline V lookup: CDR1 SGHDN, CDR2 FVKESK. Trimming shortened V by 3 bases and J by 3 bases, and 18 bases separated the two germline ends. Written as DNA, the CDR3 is TGTGCCAGCAGCCAGTATTCAGGTAGTAACCTCTACAATGAGCAGTTCTTC. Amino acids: CASSQYSGSNLYNEQFF.

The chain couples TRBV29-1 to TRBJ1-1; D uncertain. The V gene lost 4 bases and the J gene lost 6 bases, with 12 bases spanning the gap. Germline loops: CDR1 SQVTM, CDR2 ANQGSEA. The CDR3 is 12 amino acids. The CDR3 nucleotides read TGCAGCGTTGTTTCCGTCGGCGCTGAAGCTTTCTTT. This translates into CSVVSVGAEAFF.

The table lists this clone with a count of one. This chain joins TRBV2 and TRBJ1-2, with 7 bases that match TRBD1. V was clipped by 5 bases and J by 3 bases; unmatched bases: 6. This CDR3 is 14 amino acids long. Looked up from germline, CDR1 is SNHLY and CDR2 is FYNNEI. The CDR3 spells CASSLDRSDYGYTF. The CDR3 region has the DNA TGTGCCAGCAGTCTGGACAGGTCGGACTATGGCTACACCTTC.

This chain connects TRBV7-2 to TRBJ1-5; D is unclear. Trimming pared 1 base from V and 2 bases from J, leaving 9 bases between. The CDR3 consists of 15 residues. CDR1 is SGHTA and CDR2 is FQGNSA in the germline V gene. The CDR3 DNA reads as TGTGCCAGCAGCTTAGGCAGGCAGGGCAATCAGCCCCAGCATTTT. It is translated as CASSLGRQGNQPQHF. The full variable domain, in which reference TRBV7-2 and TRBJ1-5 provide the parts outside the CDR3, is GAGVSQSPSNKVTEKGKDVELRCDPISGHTALYWYRQSLGQGLEFLIYFQGNSAPDKSGLPSDRFSAERTGGSVSTLTIQRTQQEDSAVYLCASSLGRQGNQPQHFGDGTRLSIL.

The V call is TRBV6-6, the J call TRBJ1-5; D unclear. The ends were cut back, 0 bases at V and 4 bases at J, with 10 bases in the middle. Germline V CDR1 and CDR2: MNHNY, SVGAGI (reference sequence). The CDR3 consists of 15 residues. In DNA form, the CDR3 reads TGTGCCAGCAGTTACTCGACCGATCTAAATCAGCCCCAGCATTTT. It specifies CASSYSTDLNQPQHF.

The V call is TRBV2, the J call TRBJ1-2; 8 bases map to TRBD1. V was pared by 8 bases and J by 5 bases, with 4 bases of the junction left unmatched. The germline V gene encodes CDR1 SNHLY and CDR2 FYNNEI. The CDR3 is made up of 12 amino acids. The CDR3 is CASADRAYGYTF. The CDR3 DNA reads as TGTGCCAGCGCGGACAGGGCGTATGGCTACACCTTC.

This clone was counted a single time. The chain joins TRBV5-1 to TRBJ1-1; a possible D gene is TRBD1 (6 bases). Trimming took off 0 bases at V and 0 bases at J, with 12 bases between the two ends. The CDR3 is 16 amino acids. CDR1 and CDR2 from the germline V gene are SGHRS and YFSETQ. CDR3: CASSLELQGMNTEAFF. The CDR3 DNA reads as TGCGCCAGCAGCTTGGAGTTACAGGGAATGAACACTGAAGCTTTCTTT. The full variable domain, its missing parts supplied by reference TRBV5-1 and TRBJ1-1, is KAGVTQTPRYLIKTRGQQVTLSCSPISGHRSVSWYQQTPGQGLQFLFEYFSETQRNKGNFPGRFSGRQFSNSRSEMNVSTLELGDSALYLCASSLELQGMNTEAFFGQGTRLTVV.

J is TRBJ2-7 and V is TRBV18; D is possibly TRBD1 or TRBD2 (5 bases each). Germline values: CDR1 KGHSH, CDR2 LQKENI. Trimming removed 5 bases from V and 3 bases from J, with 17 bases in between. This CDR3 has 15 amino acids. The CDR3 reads CASSRGVGSNYEQYV. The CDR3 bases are TGTGCCAGCTCAAGGGGAGTGGGATCAAACTACGAGCAGTACGTC.

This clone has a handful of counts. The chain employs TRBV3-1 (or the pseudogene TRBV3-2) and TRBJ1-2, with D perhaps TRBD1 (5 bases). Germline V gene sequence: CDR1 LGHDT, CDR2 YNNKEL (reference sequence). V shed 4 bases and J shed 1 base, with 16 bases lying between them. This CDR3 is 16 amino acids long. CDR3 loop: CASSPDSTVINYGYTF. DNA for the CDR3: TGTGCCAGCAGCCCAGACTCGACAGTTATTAACTATGGCTACACCTTC.

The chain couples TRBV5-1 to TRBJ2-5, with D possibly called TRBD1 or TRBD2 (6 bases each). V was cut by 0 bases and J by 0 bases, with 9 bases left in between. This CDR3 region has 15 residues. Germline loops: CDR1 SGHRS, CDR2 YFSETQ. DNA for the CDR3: TGCGCCAGCAGCTTGGAAGGGGGGTACCAAGAGACCCAGTACTTC. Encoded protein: CASSLEGGYQETQYF.